The present TCR beta chain was sequenced within a study of T cell responses to AZD1222 COVID-19 vaccine. General study results and limits: Seropositivity was recorded at baseline in only six AZD1222 recipients. An increase in Spike-specific TCR breadth and depth was observed after two AZD1222 doses.

Using immunoSEQ multiplex PCR, the repertoire was profiled, and TCRdb retains in-frame clones only, with some absent. There are 100,000 to 150,000 clones in the sample; approximately 90% occur only once, and about 1.1% lies in the top ten. Regarding this clone: Its cognate antigen is unknown.

The CDR3 runs 14 residues. The germline V gene has CDR1 MNHNY and CDR2 SVGAGI (reference sequence). With 9 bases removed from V and 6 bases from J, the gap between germline ends came to 21 bases. This specimen was peripheral blood, taken 28 days after the second AZD1222 dose. The V and J genes are TRBV6-6 and TRBJ2-7; tentative D call: TRBD2 (6 bases). The source of this sequence is an adult who received the AZD1222 COVID-19 vaccine. The CDR3 protein is CASSGSGPTGEQYF. CDR3 DNA: TGTGCCAGTAGCGGTTCGGGCCCGACGGGCGAGCAGTACTTC.